This T cell receptor beta chain was recovered during a study of CD8+ T cells in alopecia areata. As for the study in general: The approximately 6-10-week-old female C3H/HeJ mice were given skin taken from approximately 6-13-month-old C3H/HeJ graft donors that had spontaneous alopecia. Study observations and caveats: Sequencing of scalp samples also captures resident alphabeta T cells of normal skin. Normal scalp showed lower clonality than lesional scalp, especially alopecia totalis/universalis. Sharing of TCR sequences between patients (possibly for HLA-related reasons) was less clear than in mice.

The J segment lost 3 bases and the V segment lost 3 bases, leaving 1 base of the junction unmatched. CDR1 and CDR2 (germline): NSQYPW, LRSPGD (reference sequence). The CDR3 sequence is 13 residues long. Cells from pooled cutaneous lymph nodes were sorted by CD4, CD8alpha, NKG2D, NKG2ACE and other markers. This clone was observed a handful of times. What it recognizes is unknown. Any gene name here is a mouse gene name. The read terminates 4 residues ahead of where the CDR3 ends, so the germline J gene completes it. Extraction and reverse transcription of RNA yielded cDNA as the sequencing template. Libraries were prepared by immunoSEQ multiplex PCR; TCRdb keeps only in-frame clonotypes and omits some of them. Recorded here are under 350,000 clones, with no singletons, and the ten leading clones hold 1.2%.

The source material was CD4+ T cells sorted from a lymph node. This chain uses TRBV1 with TRBJ1-1, with TRBD1 identical over 7 bases. This TCR came from a C3H/HeJ mouse with alopecia areata. For this mouse line, the MHC haplotype is H2-k. CDR3 sequence: CTCSAGQYTEVFF. CDR3 DNA, as far as it was read: TGCACCTGCAGTGCGGGACAGTACACA.